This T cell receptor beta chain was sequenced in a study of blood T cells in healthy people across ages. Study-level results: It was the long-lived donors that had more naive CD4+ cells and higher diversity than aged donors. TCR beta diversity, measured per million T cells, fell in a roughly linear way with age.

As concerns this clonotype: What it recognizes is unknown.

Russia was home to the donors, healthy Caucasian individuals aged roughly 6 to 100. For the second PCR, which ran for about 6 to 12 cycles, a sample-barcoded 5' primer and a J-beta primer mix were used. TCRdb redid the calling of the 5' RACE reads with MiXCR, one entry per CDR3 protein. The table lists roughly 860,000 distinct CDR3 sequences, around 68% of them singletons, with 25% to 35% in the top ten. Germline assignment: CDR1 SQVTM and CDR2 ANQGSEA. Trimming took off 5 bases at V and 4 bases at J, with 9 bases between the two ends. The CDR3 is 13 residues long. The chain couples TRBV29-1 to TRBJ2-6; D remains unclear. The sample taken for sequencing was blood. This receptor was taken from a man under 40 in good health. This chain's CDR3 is CSVTWYGANVLTF. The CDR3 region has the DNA TGCAGCGTTACGTGGTACGGGGCCAACGTCCTGACTTTC.